Shown below are 22 T cell receptor beta chains from a single sample sequenced in a study of cytomegalovirus exposure and HLA in healthy donors. This table comes from immunoSEQ multiplex PCR, and its TCRdb copy is limited to in-frame clones, with some not included. Of hundreds of thousands of clones listed, roughly 89% are singletons. The source material was PBMCs. Receptors were obtained from a man between 18 and 35 years old in good health and CMV-seronegative.

The rearrangement joins TRBV7-9 to TRBJ2-4; D not resolved. CDR1 is SEHNR and CDR2 is FQNEAQ in the germline V gene (reference sequence). The CDR3 consists of 14 residues. Trimming took off 5 bases at V and 3 bases at J, with 11 bases between the two ends. CDR3 nucleotide sequence: TGTGCCAGCAGCCACCGGTCAGGCAAAAACATTCAGTACTTC. Its protein is CASSHRSGKNIQYF.

The chain carries TRBV7-3 and TRBJ1-2; 7 bases are shared with TRBD1. The V gene's germline CDR1 is SGHTA and CDR2 FQGTGA. The CDR3 runs to 14 residues. With 2 bases clipped from V and 8 bases from J, the junction kept 8 bases outside the gene matches. The CDR3 nucleotides are TGTGCCAGCAGCTTAGGAAAGGGACAGCTAGGCTACACCTTC. Encoded protein: CASSLGKGQLGYTF.

The J gene is TRBJ1-6, the V gene TRBV10-1, with D tentatively TRBD1 (5 bases). The CDR3 length is 15 residues. Trimming took off 6 bases at V and 7 bases at J, with 16 bases between the two ends. Looked up from germline, CDR1 is WNHNN and CDR2 is SYGVQD (reference sequence). Here the CDR3 DNA reads TGCGCCAGCAGAACATCCCGGACAACCAATTCACCCCTCCACTTT. It encodes CASRTSRTTNSPLHF.

The CDR3 loop reads CASSWGRWETQYF. CDR3 in DNA: TGTGCCAGCAGTTGGGGGCGGTGGGAGACCCAGTACTTC. V is TRBV27 and J is TRBJ2-5; a possible D gene is TRBD1 (6 bases). The length of the CDR3 is 13 residues. Germline lookup yields CDR1 MNHEY and CDR2 SMNVEV (reference sequence). V lost 4 bases and J lost 5, with 11 bases in between.

This clone was detected once. This sequence joins TRBV9 and TRBJ2-5; D is uncertain. V was shortened by 1 base and J by 2 bases, with 9 bases between the two germline ends. The CDR3 is 14 residues long. Germline CDR1 and CDR2: SGDLS and YYNGEE. For the CDR3, the DNA is TGTGCCAGCAGCGTAAATTCGGGTCAAGAGACCCAGTACTTC. Translated: CASSVNSGQETQYF.

The chain is built from TRBV19 and TRBJ2-7; D unresolved. CDR1 is LNHDA and CDR2 is SQIVND in the germline V gene (reference sequence). With 5 bases removed from V and 3 bases from J, the gap between germline ends came to 17 bases. The CDR3 loop spans 15 amino acids. The CDR3 reads CASSVPRDFGYEQYF. The CDR3 region has the DNA TGTGCCAGTAGTGTCCCCCGAGACTTCGGCTACGAGCAGTACTTC. Full variable domain (remainder filled in from reference TRBV19 and TRBJ2-7): DGGITQSPKYLFRKEGQNVTLSCEQNLNHDAMYWYRQDPGQGLRLIYYSQIVNDFQKGDIAEGYSVSREKKESFPLTVTSAQKNPTAFYLCASSVPRDFGYEQYFGPGTRLTVT.

The CDR3 protein is CASSLWGKVYEQYF. In DNA, the CDR3 is TGTGCCAGCAGTTTATGGGGCAAGGTCTACGAGCAGTACTTC. This chain uses TRBV28 with TRBJ2-7; no definite D call. This CDR3 is built from 14 residues. The V end lost 0 bases, the J end lost 3 bases, and 9 bases lay between the germline ends. CDR1 is MDHEN and CDR2 is SYDVKM in the germline V gene.

This chain links TRBV10-3 with TRBJ2-1, with D hard to call. The CDR3 runs to 13 residues. Trimming removed 8 bases at V and 0 bases at J, with 8 bases between. In germline, CDR1 is ENHRY, CDR2 SYGVKD. CDR3 sequence: CAIRVSSYNEQFF. CDR3 DNA sequence: TGTGCCATCCGGGTGAGCTCCTACAATGAGCAGTTCTTC.

About this clone: The junction does not match germline at one end; this may be a read error. The J gene is TRBJ2-1, the V gene TRBV5-4, with TRBD2 matching over 13 bases. Per the germline V gene, CDR1 is SGHNT and CDR2 is YYREEE (reference sequence). The CDR3 runs 13 residues. CDR3 coding DNA: TGTGCCGGCAGGACTAGCGGGAGAAATGAGCAGTTCTTC. Its translation is CAGRTSGRNEQFF.

The chain couples TRBV28 to TRBJ1-1; 9 nucleotides agree with TRBD1. The CDR3 contains 15 residues. Germline V gene lookup returns CDR1 MDHEN and CDR2 SYDVKM. The ends lost 5 bases at V and 1 base at J; junction bases unmatched: 5. CDR3 amino acids: CASSPGQGPNTEAFF. The CDR3 DNA sequence: TGTGCCAGCAGTCCAGGACAGGGGCCGAACACTGAAGCTTTCTTT.

The chain is built from TRBV18 and TRBJ2-3, with 8 bases identical to TRBD2. This CDR3 has 16 amino acids. Germline trimming cut 2 bases from V and 1 base from J; bases unmatched to any gene: 5. In germline, CDR1 is KGHSH, CDR2 LQKENI. This CDR3 is CASSPFAGGGTDTQYF. Written as DNA, the CDR3 is TGTGCCAGCTCACCATTCGCGGGGGGCGGCACAGATACGCAGTATTTT.

The rearrangement links TRBV27 to TRBJ2-1; TRBD2 is a possible D gene (5 bases). The V end lost 8 bases, the J end lost 8 bases, and 13 bases lay between the germline ends. The CDR3 is 12 residues long. CDR1 is MNHEY, CDR2 SMNVEV, per germline (reference sequence). CDR3 coding DNA: TGTGCCAGCGGGAGATACGGGCATGAGCAGTTCTTC. This encodes CASGRYGHEQFF.

The chain is built from TRBV7-2 and TRBJ2-1; D perhaps matches TRBD2 (5 bases). V dropped 5 bases and J dropped 0 bases, with 11 bases sitting between them. In germline, CDR1 is SGHTA, CDR2 FQGNSA. This CDR3 has 15 amino acids. In DNA form, the CDR3 reads TGTGCCAGCAGCACCGAGCGGAGCTCCTACAATGAGCAGTTCTTC. Protein: CASSTERSSYNEQFF.

The chain uses TRBV7-9 and TRBJ2-7, with unresolved D. The germline V and J ends were trimmed by 5 bases and 0 bases, with 11 bases remaining between them. Per germline, CDR1 SEHNR and CDR2 FQNEAQ (reference sequence). The CDR3 runs 14 residues. CDR3 region: CASSPGLLSYEQYF. The CDR3 nucleotides are TGTGCCAGCAGCCCCGGTCTACTCTCCTACGAGCAGTACTTC.

The chain joins TRBV6-4 to TRBJ2-7; 9 bases align to TRBD1. CDR1 and CDR2 (germline): MRHNA, SNTAGT. Losses at the gene ends were 0 bases for V and 0 bases for J; bases not matched to a gene: 9. This CDR3 is built from 18 residues. The CDR3 sequence: CASSDSKPGTGSSYEQYF. CDR3 in DNA: TGTGCCAGCAGTGACTCGAAGCCCGGGACAGGGAGCTCCTACGAGCAGTACTTC.

J is TRBJ2-7 and V is TRBV6-5, with a possible D match to TRBD2 (6 bases). The CDR3 sequence is 15 residues long. CDR1 is MNHEY and CDR2 is SVGAGI in the germline V gene. Trimming stripped 2 bases from V and 5 bases from J, with 16 bases between. CDR3 amino acids: CASSYRGLLGHEQYF. CDR3 nucleotide sequence: TGTGCCAGCAGTTACCGGGGACTCCTGGGGCACGAGCAGTACTTC.

This clone appeared a few times. The chain combines TRBV5-1 with TRBJ2-1; a weak D match, TRBD2 (6 bases). The CDR3 contains 16 residues. Germline V lookup: CDR1 SGHRS, CDR2 YFSETQ. The V end lost 3 bases, the J end lost 5 bases, and 18 bases lay between the germline ends. The CDR3 DNA reads TGCGCCAGCAGCTCAAATCCAATAGCGGCCGACAATGAGCAGTTCTTC. Translating it yields CASSSNPIAADNEQFF.

This clone was detected once. The V and J genes are TRBV28 and TRBJ1-5; D is unclear. V lost 3 bases and J lost 6, with 6 bases in between. The CDR3 runs to 12 residues. From germline, CDR1 is MDHEN and CDR2 SYDVKM. In nucleotides, the CDR3 is TGTGCCAGCAGTTTCTTTCCTCAGCCCCAGCATTTT. It yields the protein CASSFFPQPQHF.

This chain joins TRBV4-1 and TRBJ2-7; 15 bases fit TRBD2. V was pared by 2 bases and J by 6 bases, with 14 bases of the junction left unmatched. The germline gives CDR1 MGHRA, CDR2 YSYEKL. CDR3 length: 19 residues. The CDR3 loop is CASSQHSGRTSGRAGEQYF. The CDR3, as DNA: TGCGCCAGCAGCCAACATTCCGGCAGGACTAGCGGGAGGGCCGGCGAGCAGTACTTC.

The chain recombines TRBV28 with TRBJ1-2; D uncertain. Germline-derived CDR1 and CDR2 are MDHEN and SYDVKM. CDR3 length: 13 residues. V lost 3 bases to trimming and J lost 4 bases, with 9 bases between them. Here the CDR3 DNA reads TGTGCCAGCAGTTTGGGAGGGTTCTATGGCTACACCTTC. This codes for CASSLGGFYGYTF.

The V and J genes are TRBV28 and TRBJ2-7, with TRBD1 identical over 7 bases. Trimming took 9 bases from V and 2 from J; bases not matched to a gene: 7. CDR1 is MDHEN, CDR2 SYDVKM, per germline. The CDR3 runs 13 residues. The CDR3 is CASCLQGTYEQYF. CDR3 nucleotide sequence: TGTGCCAGTTGTCTACAGGGGACCTACGAGCAGTACTTC.

The chain couples TRBV28 to TRBJ1-5; 10 nucleotides agree with TRBD1. The V gene end was trimmed by 4 bases and the J gene end by 0 bases; junction bases not matched to a gene: 6. This CDR3 comprises 17 residues. Germline V gene data show CDR1 as MDHEN and CDR2 as SYDVKM. The chain's CDR3 is CASSSGQGLGSNQPQHF. CDR3 coding DNA: TGTGCCAGCAGTTCGGGACAGGGGCTCGGTAGCAATCAGCCCCAGCATTTT.